Listed below are T cell receptor beta chains from one sample, sequenced in a study of shared T cell receptors in the human thymus. The table came from immunoSEQ multiplex PCR; TCRdb's copy has only in-frame clones and leaves some out. The repertoire includes some 760,000 clones, approximately 83% of them detected once, and roughly 0.01% sits in the top ten. These data were also reused for a study on human thymus T cells.

Sequenced: thymocytes. The receptor set was obtained from a girl under three years old with a congenital heart defect. Both conserved end residues are part of each CDR3. The D gene is left open where the match is weak. A row's size may be missing; if present it is once, few, many or a size class.

CDR3	DNA	V	size	D	J
CASSPPGQGQPQHF	TGTGCCAGCAGCCCTCCGGGACAGGGCCAGCCCCAGCATTTT	TRBV9	few	TRBD1	TRBJ1-5
CASSPRDRFSGANVLTF	TGTGCCAGCAGCCCGAGGGACAGGTTCTCTGGGGCCAACGTCCTGACTTTC	TRBV27	.	TRBD1	TRBJ2-6
CASSFGTGMNTEAFF	TGTGCCAGCAGCTTCGGGACAGGGATGAACACTGAAGCTTTCTTT	TRBV5-4	.	TRBD1	TRBJ1-1
CASSGSGGDYNEQFF	TGTGCCAGCAGCGGGAGCGGGGGAGATTACAATGAGCAGTTCTTC	TRBV11-2	.	TRBD2	TRBJ2-1
CASRPGLAVTDTQYF	TGTGCCAGCAGACCAGGACTAGCGGTCACAGATACGCAGTATTTT	TRBV7-3	.	TRBD2	TRBJ2-3
CASSLGLTMAYNEQFF	TGTGCCAGCAGCTTAGGTTTGACTATGGCCTACAATGAGCAGTTCTTC	TRBV7-2	.	.	TRBJ2-1
CASNPGQGETQYF	TGTGCCAGCAACCCGGGACAGGGTGAGACCCAGTACTTC	TRBV5-4	.	TRBD1	TRBJ2-5
CASSARTGGLANTEAFF	TGTGCCAGCAGCGCCCGGACAGGGGGCCTCGCGAACACTGAAGCTTTCTTT	TRBV9	once	TRBD1	TRBJ1-1
CASSLAEDRGSETQYF	TGCGCCAGCAGCTTGGCTGAGGACAGGGGCTCCGAGACCCAGTACTTC	TRBV5-1	.	TRBD1	TRBJ2-5
CASSLEEGEASTDTQYF	TGCGCCAGCAGCTTGGAAGAGGGAGAGGCTAGCACAGATACGCAGTATTTT	TRBV5-1	.	.	TRBJ2-3
CASSYDRGYETQYF	TGTGCCAGCAGTTACGATCGGGGGTACGAGACCCAGTACTTC	TRBV6-6	once	.	TRBJ2-5
CASSIGGQKNTEAFF	TGTGCCAGCAGTATAGGGGGACAGAAGAACACTGAAGCTTTCTTT	TRBV28	once	TRBD1	TRBJ1-1
CASSQVDSGYEQYF	TGCGCCAGCAGCCAAGTTGACAGTGGCTACGAGCAGTACTTC	TRBV4-1	.	.	TRBJ2-7
CASSGETIPERGFDYGYTF	TGTGCCAGCAGCGGCGAGACAATCCCGGAAAGGGGTTTCGACTATGGCTACACCTTC	TRBV9	.	.	TRBJ1-2
CASSQADGWPTEAFF	TGCGCCAGCAGCCAAGCAGACGGGTGGCCCACTGAAGCTTTCTTT	TRBV4-1	.	.	TRBJ1-1
CASSYQAGRRGEQYF	TGTGCCAGCAGTTACCAGGCAGGGCGGAGAGGCGAGCAGTACTTC	TRBV6-5	.	.	TRBJ2-7
CASSFESTEAFF	TGCGCCAGCAGCTTTGAGAGTACTGAAGCTTTCTTT	TRBV5-1	.	.	TRBJ1-1
CASSSRGTYNEQFF	TGTGCCAGCAGTTCCAGGGGCACTTACAATGAGCAGTTCTTC	TRBV27	few	.	TRBJ2-1
CASSLRGGLAGATNEQFF	TGTGCCAGCAGCTTAAGAGGGGGACTAGCGGGGGCCACCAATGAGCAGTTCTTC	TRBV11-2	.	TRBD2	TRBJ2-1